Below, 26 T cell receptor beta chains from the same sample are listed, as sequenced in a study of blood T cells in healthy people across ages. For the second PCR, which ran for about 7 to 11 cycles, a sample-barcoded 5' primer and a J-beta primer mix were used. TCRdb re-called the 5' RACE reads with MiXCR, one entry per CDR3 protein. The sample lists fewer than 2,000,000 distinct CDR3 sequences, about 32% occurring once. Sequences were obtained from blood. These receptors were taken from a woman under 40 in good health.

This clonotype was detected only a few times. The V and J genes are TRBV7-8 and TRBJ1-5; D might be TRBD1 (6 bases). Deletions cut 5 bases from V and 7 bases from J, with 15 bases between. Germline CDR1 and CDR2: SGHVS and FQNEAQ. The CDR3 sequence is 14 residues long. CDR3 region: CASSPEEGGQPQHF. CDR3 DNA sequence: TGTGCCAGCAGCCCCGAGGAGGGGGGCCAGCCCCAGCATTTT. Combining the CDR3 with reference TRBV7-8 and TRBJ1-5 gives the whole variable domain GAGVSQSPRYKVAKRGQDVALRCDPISGHVSLFWYQQALGQGPEFLTYFQNEAQLDKSGLPSDRFFAERPEGSVSTLKIQRTQQEDSAVYLCASSPEEGGQPQHFGDGTRLSIL.

The table lists this clonotype with many counts. V is TRBV10-1 and J is TRBJ2-3; tentative D call: TRBD2 (6 bases). Germline V lookup: CDR1 WNHNN, CDR2 SYGVQD (reference sequence). The V end was cut by 4 bases, the J end by 8 bases, with 13 bases between. CDR3 length equals 13 residues. The CDR3 DNA reads TGCGCCAGCAGTGGGACTACTCAGGGTACGCAGTATTTT. Protein product: CASSGTTQGTQYF.

The rearrangement uses TRBV24-1 and TRBJ2-5; 7 bases are a match to TRBD1. Per the germline V gene, CDR1 is KGHDR and CDR2 is SFDVKD. The CDR3 contains 12 residues. The ends lost 11 bases at V and 2 bases at J; junction bases unmatched: 4. This CDR3 is CAKTGRQETQYF. In DNA form, the CDR3 reads TGTGCCAAGACAGGGAGACAAGAGACCCAGTACTTC.

In this sample, this clonotype turned up many times. The junction shows a germline mismatch at one end, possibly a read error. The chain employs TRBV2 and TRBJ2-3; D is ambiguous. The CDR3 has 15 residues. CDR1 is SNHLY and CDR2 is FYNNEI in the germline V gene. DNA for the CDR3: TGCGCCAGCAGCTTGGCCGGACGGACCACAGATACGCAGTATTTT. Its translation: CASSLAGRTTDTQYF.

This clonotype was observed a handful of times. This rearrangement joins TRBV7-8 to TRBJ2-7; 7 nucleotides align to TRBD2. The germline V gene has CDR1 SGHVS and CDR2 FQNEAQ. This CDR3 is built from 14 residues. The V gene end was trimmed by 10 bases and the J gene end by 1 base; junction bases not matched to a gene: 10. This CDR3 reads CATNRASGSYEQYF. For the CDR3, the DNA is TGTGCCACCAATAGGGCTAGCGGTTCCTACGAGCAGTACTTC.

V gene TRBV20-1 combines with J gene TRBJ2-3; 10 nucleotides agree with TRBD2. J was trimmed by 2 bases and V by 1 base; bases with no gene match: 18. This CDR3 has 20 residues. Germline assignment: CDR1 DFQATT and CDR2 SNEGSKA (reference sequence). The CDR3 sequence is CSARAHPRAGGPLSTDTQYF. Here the CDR3 DNA reads TGCAGTGCTAGAGCCCACCCCAGAGCGGGAGGGCCTTTGTCCACAGATACGCAGTATTTT.

The CDR3 loop is CSANRETDTQYF. In nucleotides, the CDR3 is TGCAGTGCAAACAGGGAAACAGATACGCAGTATTTT. The genes are TRBV20-1 and TRBJ2-3, with D possibly being TRBD1 (6 bases). Germline CDR1 and CDR2: DFQATT and SNEGSKA (reference sequence). This CDR3 comprises 12 residues. V lost 6 bases and J lost 3, with 10 bases in between.

There are a few counts of this clonotype. The chain joins TRBV3-1 to TRBJ2-1, with 13 bases lining up with TRBD2. The junction had 2 bases not matched to a gene; V was cut back by 4 bases and J by 5 bases. CDR1 and CDR2 (germline): LGHDT, YNNKEL (reference sequence). The CDR3 totals 15 residues. CDR3 DNA sequence: TGTGCCAGCAGCCCGACTAGCGGGGGGAACAATGAGCAGTTCTTC. It is translated as CASSPTSGGNNEQFF.

This clonotype was seen more than once but under ten times. This sequence joins TRBV6-1 and TRBJ2-3; weak D call: TRBD1 (5 bases). Germline V gene data show CDR1 as MNHNS and CDR2 as SASEGT. V shed 0 bases and J shed 4 bases, with 20 bases lying between them. This CDR3 has 18 amino acids. In DNA form, the CDR3 reads TGTGCCAGCAGTGAAGCGCCCAGGGTTCAGGTTCTGGCAGATACGCAGTATTTT. The encoded protein is CASSEAPRVQVLADTQYF.

The chain uses TRBV7-9 and TRBJ2-4; maybe TRBD2 (5 bases). The CDR3 loop spans 13 amino acids. CDR1 and CDR2 (germline): SEHNR, FQNEAQ (reference sequence). V dropped 5 bases and J dropped 6 bases, with 11 bases sitting between them. CDR3 protein: CASSQAGRNIQYF. In nucleotides, the CDR3 is TGTGCCAGCAGCCAGGCGGGCAGAAACATTCAGTACTTC. Full variable domain (rest looked up from reference TRBV7-9 and TRBJ2-4): DTGVSQNPRHKITKRGQNVTFRCDPISEHNRLYWYRQTLGQGPEFLTYFQNEAQLEKSRLLSDRFSAERPKGSFSTLEIQRTEQGDSAMYLCASSQAGRNIQYFGAGTRLSVL.

The table lists this clonotype with a few counts. J is TRBJ2-5 and V is TRBV15; D may be TRBD2 (6 bases). The CDR3 runs 15 residues. The V end lost 1 base, the J end lost 5 bases, and 14 bases lay between the germline ends. CDR1 and CDR2 from the germline V gene are LNHNV and YYDKDF (reference sequence). The CDR3 sequence is CATSRAPGEGETQYF. As DNA, the CDR3 is TGTGCCACCAGCAGAGCCCCGGGAGAGGGGGAGACCCAGTACTTC.

This clonotype occurred many times. The rearrangement links TRBV3-1 to TRBJ2-5; D is unresolved. TRBJ2-7 matches the DNA end more closely, so the J call is doubtful. There are 11 residues in the CDR3. The germline CDR1 and CDR2 sequences are LGHDT and YNNKEL (reference sequence). The CDR3 region is CASSQRTEQYF. The CDR3 DNA follows: TGTGCCAGCAGCCAACGTACCGAGCAGTACTTC.

In its sample, this clonotype was seen a few times. The chain is built from TRBV20-1 and TRBJ2-3; 14 bases line up with TRBD2. This CDR3 comprises 17 residues. Germline CDR1 and CDR2: DFQATT and SNEGSKA (reference sequence). V lost 5 bases, J lost 3 bases, and 10 bases stayed unmatched. CDR3 bases: TGCAGTGCTGACGGACTAGCGGGGGGCGATCTAACAGATACGCAGTATTTT. Its protein product is CSADGLAGGDLTDTQYF.

In this sample, this clonotype turned up many times. The CDR3 sequence is CSANGGDQGETQYF. CDR3 sequence (DNA): TGCAGCGCCAACGGGGGTGACCAGGGGGAGACCCAGTACTTC. This chain joins TRBV29-1 and TRBJ2-5; D may be TRBD1 or TRBD2 (6 bases each). This CDR3 region has 14 residues. Trimming pared 7 bases from V and 5 bases from J, leaving 20 bases between. Germline values: CDR1 SQVTM, CDR2 ANQGSEA.

This clonotype was counted a few times. The rearrangement uses TRBV28 and TRBJ2-7, with D possibly being TRBD2 (7 bases). The V and J ends lost 10 bases and 2 bases respectively, with 24 bases between them. The CDR3 is 16 residues long. Per the germline V gene, CDR1 is MDHEN and CDR2 is SYDVKM. CDR3 residues: CATSRGAIKFTYEQYF. Here the CDR3 DNA reads TGTGCCACCTCCCGGGGGGCGATAAAATTTACCTACGAGCAGTACTTC. The full variable domain, in which reference TRBV28 and TRBJ2-7 provide the parts outside the CDR3, is DVKVTQSSRYLVKRTGEKVFLECVQDMDHENMFWYRQDPGLGLRLIYFSYDVKMKEKGDIPEGYSVSREKKERFSLILESASTNQTSMYLCATSRGAIKFTYEQYFGPGTRLTVT.

In this sample, this clonotype turned up once. The chain has TRBV27 and TRBJ1-3; D unclear. CDR1 is MNHEY, CDR2 SMNVEV, per germline (reference sequence). V was cut by 3 bases and J by 0 bases, with 9 bases left in between. The CDR3 is 15 amino acids. DNA for the CDR3: TGTGCCAGCAGTTTGGGCGGGAACTCTGGAAACACCATATATTTT. It encodes CASSLGGNSGNTIYF.

This clonotype has ten or more counts. The chain recombines TRBV6-6 with TRBJ2-7; D might be TRBD1 or TRBD2, each matching 5 bases. The CDR3 contains 11 residues. Deletions cut 6 bases from V and 3 bases from J, with 6 bases between. In germline, CDR1 is MNHNY, CDR2 SVGAGI (reference sequence). The CDR3 loop is CASRGVYEQYF. The CDR3 bases are TGTGCCAGCAGGGGGGTCTACGAGCAGTACTTC.

This clonotype was picked up a small number of times. The chain carries TRBV20-1 and TRBJ2-1, with TRBD2 as a possible D gene (6 bases). V lost 1 base to trimming and J lost 2 bases, with 12 bases between them. The germline CDR1 and CDR2 sequences are DFQATT and SNEGSKA (reference sequence). This CDR3 has 15 residues. In nucleotides, the CDR3 is TGCAGTGCTAGAGGGGGGACTGGCCCCTACAATGAGCAGTTCTTC. Its protein product is CSARGGTGPYNEQFF.

This chain links TRBV5-1 with TRBJ2-5; D could derive from TRBD1 or TRBD2 (5 bases each). The V end was cut by 3 bases, the J end by 4 bases, with 16 bases between. CDR3 length equals 15 residues. Germline CDR1 and CDR2: SGHRS and YFSETQ. The CDR3 bases are TGCGCCAGCAGCTCCGGGACGTTGACTCTAGAGACCCAGTACTTC. This sequence encodes CASSSGTLTLETQYF.

This clonotype came up a few times. CDR3 sequence reads: CSVGGKETQYF. CDR3 nucleotide sequence: TGCAGCGTTGGGGGTAAGGAGACCCAGTACTTC. The rearrangement joins TRBV29-1 to TRBJ2-5; D not resolved. Per germline, CDR1 SQVTM and CDR2 ANQGSEA. V shed 4 bases and J shed 5 bases, with 8 bases lying between them. The CDR3 runs 11 residues.

This clonotype has just one count. A much larger clone lies a single base off, so this may be a read error. V is TRBV20-1 and J is TRBJ2-5; D possibly matches TRBD1 or TRBD2 (5 bases each). Germline CDR1 DFQATT, CDR2 SNEGSKA (reference sequence). CDR3 length: 12 amino acids. Trimming shortened V by 4 bases and J by 9 bases, and 15 bases separated the two germline ends. Here the CDR3 DNA reads TGCAGTGCTATCCCTCTGGGGGTATCCCAGTACTTC. The encoded protein is CSAIPLGVSQYF.

This clonotype was observed a few times. CDR3 in DNA: TGTGCCAGCAGCCCCCCGGAGATTGGTACAGATACGCAGTATTTT. Translated, it gives CASSPPEIGTDTQYF. The chain links TRBV9 to TRBJ2-3, with D unclear. Trimming cost V 4 bases and J 3 bases, with 15 bases left between them. CDR1 and CDR2 from the germline V gene are SGDLS and YYNGEE. The length of the CDR3 is 15 residues.

The CDR3 region has the DNA TGTGCCAGCAGCCAGGATCGGTACCAAGAGACCCAGTACTTC. Its translation: CASSQDRYQETQYF. The chain joins TRBV11-2 to TRBJ2-5, with D unclear. Germline values: CDR1 SGHAT, CDR2 FQNNGV. The ends were cut back, 5 bases at V and 0 bases at J, with 10 bases in the middle. The CDR3 has 14 amino acids.

The J gene is TRBJ2-5, the V gene TRBV7-9; 7 nucleotides agree with TRBD2. Per germline, CDR1 SEHNR and CDR2 FQNEAQ (reference sequence). The V segment lost 2 bases and the J segment 2 bases; nucleotides outside the gene matches: 5. This CDR3 region has 15 residues. The CDR3 DNA sequence: TGTGCCAGCAGCTTATCGGCTAGCGGACAAGAGACCCAGTACTTC. Encoded protein: CASSLSASGQETQYF.

The chain joins TRBV20-1 to TRBJ2-3; weak D call: TRBD1 (7 bases). Trimming stripped 3 bases from V and 9 bases from J, with 22 bases between. This CDR3 has 15 amino acids. CDR1 DFQATT and CDR2 SNEGSKA come from the germline V gene (reference sequence). The CDR3 region is CSARATGTFTSTQYF. DNA of the CDR3: TGCAGTGCTAGGGCGACAGGGACTTTCACCTCGACGCAGTATTTT.

J is TRBJ2-6 and V is TRBV3-1; no firm D call. This CDR3 comprises 15 residues. V lost 4 bases to trimming and J lost 4 bases, with 11 bases between them. Germline CDR1 LGHDT, CDR2 YNNKEL (reference sequence). The chain's CDR3 is CASSLRSPGANVLTF. CDR3 in DNA: TGTGCCAGCAGCCTCCGATCTCCGGGGGCCAACGTCCTGACTTTC. The full variable domain, its missing parts supplied by reference TRBV3-1 and TRBJ2-6, is DTAVSQTPKYLVTQMGNDKSIKCEQNLGHDTMYWYKQDSKKFLKIMFSYNNKELIINETVPNRFSPKSPDKAHLNLHINSLELGDSAVYFCASSLRSPGANVLTFGAGSRLTVL.